The 30 T cell receptor beta chains in this list originate from one sample, sequenced in a study of T cells in Graves' hyperthyroidism and ophthalmopathy. Amplification yielded TCR beta CDR3 regions, with RNA transcripts as the source. First-round RT-PCR of the TCR CDR3 relied on the HTBI primer set. TCRdb fed the multiplex PCR reads into MiXCR, producing one record per CDR3 protein. The sample lists about 350,000 distinct CDR3 sequences, roughly 15% seen once, with under 25% in the top ten. What was sequenced was blood. These receptors came from a woman aged 60-70 years with Graves' ophthalmopathy.

This chain links TRBV19 with TRBJ1-5; D gene ambiguous. Germline V gives CDR1 LNHDA, CDR2 SQIVND (reference sequence). The CDR3 is made up of 15 amino acids. The V and J ends lost 2 bases and 0 bases respectively, with 8 bases between them. CDR3 sequence: CASSIIDYSNQPQHF. The CDR3 region has the DNA TGTGCCAGTAGTATAATCGATTATAGCAATCAGCCCCAGCATTTT.

This clonotype was picked up many times. The chain uses TRBV11-3 and TRBJ2-3; D is undetermined. Germline CDR1 reads SGHNT; CDR2 reads YENEEA. CDR3 length equals 13 residues. V lost 4 bases and J lost 2, with 7 bases in between. CDR3 residues: CASSSPLTDTQYF. The CDR3 coding sequence is TGTGCCAGCAGCTCCCCCCTCACAGATACGCAGTATTTT.

The genes are TRBV6-1 and TRBJ1-5; D remains ambiguous. Looked up from germline, CDR1 is MNHNS and CDR2 is SASEGT. The ends were cut back, 6 bases at V and 6 bases at J, with 18 bases in the middle. The CDR3 is 15 amino acids. This CDR3 is CASSNDPPGGQPQHF. CDR3 nucleotides: TGTGCCAGCAGCAACGACCCCCCGGGAGGTCAGCCCCAGCATTTT.

This clonotype was seen more than once but under ten times. This chain uses TRBV19 with TRBJ2-1; 10 nucleotides line up with TRBD2. V gave up 7 bases and J gave up 9 bases; unmatched junction bases: 6. This CDR3 spans 13 amino acids. The germline V gene has CDR1 LNHDA and CDR2 SQIVND (reference sequence). CDR3 nucleotide sequence: TGTGCCAGTACTAGCGGGAGTTTGGGTGAGCAGTTCTTC. Amino acid sequence: CASTSGSLGEQFF. Looking up the rest from reference TRBV19 and TRBJ2-1 gives the full variable domain: DGGITQSPKYLFRKEGQNVTLSCEQNLNHDAMYWYRQDPGQGLRLIYYSQIVNDFQKGDIAEGYSVSREKKESFPLTVTSAQKNPTAFYLCASTSGSLGEQFFGPGTRLTVL.

The genes are TRBV7-8 and TRBJ2-5; D gene unclear. The V and J ends lost 0 bases and 9 bases respectively, with 11 bases between them. This CDR3 region has 13 residues. Germline CDR1 SGHVS, CDR2 FQNEAQ. CDR3 sequence (DNA): TGTGCCAGCAGCTTAGCGCCCAGACAATCCCAGTACTTC. Translation: CASSLAPRQSQYF.

Details on this clonotype: A junction boundary mismatches the germline segment, possibly from a read error. CDR3 sequence reads: CASSPPPTGAGAYEQYF. CDR3 nucleotides: TGTGCCAGCTCACCACCACCGACTGGAGCGGGTGCCTACGAGCAATACTTC. The rearrangement uses TRBV18 and TRBJ2-7, with D possibly TRBD2 on 6 matching bases. The CDR3 has 17 residues. Germline V gives CDR1 KGHSH, CDR2 LQKENI.

This clonotype was found many times. The chain combines TRBV13 with TRBJ1-1; D ambiguous. The V gene lost 1 base and the J gene lost 11 bases, with 14 bases spanning the gap. This CDR3 spans 13 amino acids. From germline, CDR1 is PRHDT and CDR2 FYEKMQ (reference sequence). As DNA, the CDR3 is TGTGCCAGCAGCTTAGTTAGTAACGTGATGGCTTTCTTT. Translated: CASSLVSNVMAFF.

The J gene is TRBJ2-3, the V gene TRBV7-2; 14 bases line up with TRBD2. CDR3 size: 17 residues. V shed 3 bases and J 2 bases; nucleotides not matched to a gene: 4. Germline CDR1 is SGHTA and CDR2 is FQGNSA. DNA of the CDR3: TGTGCCAGCAGCTTCGGACTAGCGGGAGGAGCCACAGATACGCAGTATTTT. This gives the protein CASSFGLAGGATDTQYF.

This clonotype was detected ten times or more. The chain uses TRBV30 and TRBJ2-1, with 11 bases identical to TRBD2. Germline CDR1 and CDR2: GTSNPN and SVGIG (reference sequence). The trim removed 4 bases at V and 1 base at J, leaving 6 bases unmatched. The CDR3 sequence is 16 residues long. CDR3 protein: CAWTTTSGISYNEQFF. CDR3 sequence (DNA): TGTGCCTGGACCACGACTAGCGGGATTTCCTACAATGAGCAGTTCTTC. Full variable domain (outside the CDR3, taken from reference TRBV30 and TRBJ2-1): SQTIHQWPATLVQPVGSPLSLECTVEGTSNPNLYWYRQAAGRGLQLLFYSVGIGQISSEVPQNLSASRPQDRQFILSSKKLLLSDSGFYLCAWTTTSGISYNEQFFGPGTRLTVL.

The sample holds many counts of this clonotype. The V call is TRBV12-3 or TRBV12-4, the J call TRBJ2-1; TRBD2 matches 10 bases. This CDR3 is built from 17 residues. The trim removed 2 bases at V and 7 bases at J, leaving 11 bases unmatched. As DNA, the CDR3 is TGTGCCAGCAGTTTAACGTCTAGCGGGAGTCTCGGAAATGAGCAGTTCTTC. Protein: CASSLTSSGSLGNEQFF.

The rearrangement joins TRBV5-6 to TRBJ1-1, with TRBD1 identical over 8 bases. V lost 0 bases to trimming and J lost 4 bases; unmatched junction nucleotides: 11. Germline CDR1 is SGHDT and CDR2 is YYEEEE. The CDR3 runs 17 residues. The CDR3 DNA sequence: TGTGCCAGCAGCTTGGAACAGGGTGGACAGGGTCCCACTGAAGCTTTCTTT. It codes for CASSLEQGGQGPTEAFF.

The sample holds a few counts of this clonotype. This rearrangement joins TRBV11-2 to TRBJ2-2; D is unresolved. The CDR3 is 12 residues long. Germline lookup yields CDR1 SGHAT and CDR2 FQNNGV. With 5 bases removed from V and 6 bases from J, the gap between germline ends came to 7 bases. The chain's CDR3 is CASSMIPGELFF. DNA of the CDR3: TGTGCCAGCAGCATGATACCCGGGGAGCTGTTTTTT.

This clonotype has ten or more counts. V and J are TRBV11-2 and TRBJ2-3; 7 positions match TRBD2. This CDR3 has 15 residues. Losses at the gene ends were 1 base for V and 2 bases for J; bases not matched to a gene: 3. Germline values: CDR1 SGHAT, CDR2 FQNNGV. This CDR3 reads CASSLGGGNTDTQYF. DNA for the CDR3: TGTGCCAGCAGCTTAGGGGGGGGAAACACAGATACGCAGTATTTT. The whole variable domain, remainder taken from reference TRBV11-2 and TRBJ2-3, is EAGVAQSPRYKIIEKRQSVAFWCNPISGHATLYWYQQILGQGPKLLIQFQNNGVVDDSQLPKDRFSAERLKGVDSTLKIQPAKLEDSAVYLCASSLGGGNTDTQYFGPGTRLTVL.

This chain links TRBV10-3 with TRBJ2-7; 10 nucleotides match TRBD2. Germline values: CDR1 ENHRY, CDR2 SYGVKD. V lost 4 bases, J lost 0 bases, and 3 bases stayed unmatched. This CDR3 contains 15 residues. The CDR3, as DNA: TGTGCCATCAGTGTTAGCGGGGGGAGCTCCTACGAGCAGTACTTC. Its protein product is CAISVSGGSSYEQYF.

This clonotype was seen at least ten times. The chain joins TRBV12-3 or TRBV12-4 to TRBJ1-2, with D possibly matching TRBD1 (5 bases). The CDR3 has 13 residues. Trimming left V 6 bases short and J 4 bases short, with 12 bases between. The CDR3 is CASSPGRIYGYTF. CDR3 DNA: TGTGCCAGCAGCCCGGGACGGATCTATGGCTACACCTTC.

This clonotype was observed many times. V usage is TRBV9 and J usage is TRBJ2-1; 10 bases align to TRBD2. The V segment lost 3 bases and the J segment 9 bases; nucleotides outside the gene matches: 6. This CDR3 is built from 14 residues. Germline V gives CDR1 SGDLS, CDR2 YYNGEE. CDR3 sequence reads: CASSGSGRSAEQFF. In nucleotides, the CDR3 is TGTGCCAGCAGCGGTAGCGGGAGGTCGGCTGAGCAGTTCTTC.

DNA for the CDR3: TGTGCCATCAGTGGGACAGGGATCGCCGGGGAGCTGTTTTTT. As protein: CAISGTGIAGELFF. The rearrangement joins TRBV10-3 to TRBJ2-2; 8 bases agree with TRBD1. Losses at the gene ends were 4 bases for V and 6 bases for J; bases not matched to a gene: 4. The length of the CDR3 is 14 residues. Looked up from germline, CDR1 is ENHRY and CDR2 is SYGVKD.

In this sample, this clonotype turned up a few times. The chain is built from TRBV6-1 and TRBJ2-1; possibly TRBD2 for D (6 bases). This CDR3 comprises 16 residues. From germline, CDR1 is MNHNS and CDR2 SASEGT. Between the trimmed V and J ends, which lost 7 bases and 5 bases, there was a span of 21 bases. The CDR3 loop reads CASTPPPGVRNNEQFF. DNA for the CDR3: TGTGCCAGCACCCCCCCCCCGGGAGTTCGGAACAATGAGCAGTTCTTC.

This clonotype came up many times. CDR3 amino acids: CASSYRGLDEQYF. Here the CDR3 DNA reads TGCGCCAGCAGCTACAGGGGGCTAGACGAGCAGTACTTC. The chain is built from TRBV5-1 and TRBJ2-7; 9 bases map to TRBD1. J lost 5 bases, V lost 3 bases, and 3 bases had no gene match. There are 13 residues in the CDR3. From germline, CDR1 is SGHRS and CDR2 YFSETQ.

This clonotype occurred many times. V gene TRBV20-1 combines with J gene TRBJ1-1; TRBD1 agrees at 10 bases. The CDR3 covers 17 residues. Germline V CDR1 and CDR2: DFQATT, SNEGSKA (reference sequence). Unmatched junction bases numbered 13, after V lost 1 base and J lost 5 bases. The DNA of the CDR3 is TGCAGTGCTAGAGTCTTACCGGGACAGGGGCAGGGAACTGAAGCTTTCTTT. Amino acids: CSARVLPGQGQGTEAFF.

This clonotype occurred a few times. The chain employs TRBV30 and TRBJ2-7; D assignment may be TRBD1 or TRBD2 (5 bases each). The germline V gene encodes CDR1 GTSNPN and CDR2 SVGIG (reference sequence). The ends were cut back, 2 bases at V and 2 bases at J, with 13 bases in the middle. The CDR3 has 14 amino acids. In DNA form, the CDR3 reads TGTGCCTGGAGTCAAGGGACCTCGGCCTACGAGCAGTACTTC. Translation: CAWSQGTSAYEQYF.

On this clonotype: This could be a read error, since a much larger clone is one nucleotide away. V gene TRBV27 combines with J gene TRBJ2-5; TRBD1 or TRBD2 may be the D gene (5 bases each). V lost 5 bases, J lost 5 bases, and 15 bases lay in between. Germline V gives CDR1 MNHEY, CDR2 SMNVEV (reference sequence). This CDR3 is built from 14 residues. CDR3 nucleotide sequence: TGTGCCAGCAGTCCACTTACAGAGGGGGAGACCCAGTACTTC. Its protein is CASSPLTEGETQYF.

The gene calls are TRBV7-9 and TRBJ2-3; D ambiguous. This CDR3 has 18 amino acids. Trimming removed 5 bases at V and 2 bases at J, with 23 bases between. CDR1 and CDR2 (germline): SEHNR, FQNEAQ (reference sequence). CDR3 protein: CASSPALSVTIPTDTQYF. Written as DNA, the CDR3 is TGTGCCAGCAGCCCGGCCCTTTCTGTAACGATCCCCACAGATACGCAGTATTTT.

There are many counts of this clonotype. At one end the junction does not follow the germline gene, possibly because of a read error. This chain uses TRBV10-3 with TRBJ1-1; D call uncertain. CDR1 is ENHRY, CDR2 SYGVKD, per germline. This CDR3 has 13 amino acids. CDR3 sequence: CAIKGRPNAEAFF. In nucleotides, the CDR3 is TGTGCCATCAAAGGACGGCCGAACGCTGAAGCTTTCTTT.

The chain has TRBV7-6 and TRBJ2-7; 7 nucleotides match TRBD2. CDR1 is SGHVS, CDR2 FNYEAQ, per germline. With V trimmed by 3 bases and J by 1 base, 3 bases remained unmatched. This CDR3 comprises 14 residues. The DNA for the CDR3 is TGTGCCAGCAGCTTTGGTAGCGGGTCCTACGAGCAGTACTTC. It codes for CASSFGSGSYEQYF.

The J gene is TRBJ1-3, the V gene TRBV20-1, with D unresolved. The CDR3 spans 15 residues. The germline V gene has CDR1 DFQATT and CDR2 SNEGSKA (reference sequence). Between the trimmed V and J ends, which lost 0 bases and 0 bases, there was a span of 9 bases. The CDR3 coding sequence is TGCAGTGCTAGAGATCATGCCATCTCTGGAAACACCATATATTTT. Translated, it gives CSARDHAISGNTIYF.

In its sample, this clonotype was seen a few times. The chain combines TRBV6-5 with TRBJ2-2, with D uncertain. This CDR3 region has 14 residues. Germline assignment: CDR1 MNHEY and CDR2 SVGAGI. V gave up 2 bases and J gave up 5 bases, with 9 bases separating them. Here the CDR3 reads CASSYLGETGELFF. The CDR3 DNA reads as TGTGCCAGCAGTTACCTTGGGGAAACCGGGGAGCTGTTTTTT.

V gene TRBV28 combines with J gene TRBJ2-2; 7 bases match TRBD1. With 8 bases clipped from V and 5 bases from J, the junction kept 8 bases outside the gene matches. Germline values: CDR1 MDHEN, CDR2 SYDVKM. The CDR3 runs 14 residues. DNA of the CDR3: TGTGCCAGCCGCACAGCAGGGGGTACCGGGGAGCTGTTTTTT. Its translation: CASRTAGGTGELFF.

This clonotype has at least ten counts. This chain connects TRBV7-3 to TRBJ2-2, with 13 bases matching TRBD2. The CDR3 is 18 residues long. J was trimmed by 2 bases and V by 5 bases; bases with no gene match: 8. Germline CDR1 SGHTA, CDR2 FQGTGA. CDR3 DNA sequence: TGTGCCAGCAGCCCGGAGGGACTAGCGGGAACTAACACCGGGGAGCTGTTTTTT. Amino acids: CASSPEGLAGTNTGELFF.

The sample holds many counts of this clonotype. The chain combines TRBV27 with TRBJ1-2; 9 nucleotides match TRBD1. Germline assignment: CDR1 MNHEY and CDR2 SMNVEV (reference sequence). This CDR3 contains 15 residues. V trimming: 2 bases; J trimming: 4 bases; junction bases outside the gene matches: 5. This CDR3 is CASSLAGQGAYGYTF. The CDR3 DNA reads TGTGCCAGCAGTTTAGCGGGACAGGGAGCCTATGGCTACACCTTC.